This TCR beta chain appears in the sequencing data of a study of shared clonotypes between healthy human individuals. The wider study: Three CD4 naive, three CD4 memory, two CD8 naive and one CD8 memory plate were used per donor. Whole-study findings and limits: Clonotypes that were shared across several donors made up around 5% of naive CD4 clonotypes. Researchers sampled only blood; tissue repertoires likely differ.

Clones were read by immunoSEQ multiplex PCR, and TCRdb kept only the in-frame ones, dropping some. The table lists around 330,000 clones, approximately 74% of them singletons. This clone was found a few times. The antigen is not known. Donors comprised only Caucasian adults living in Nashville, Tennessee. The CDR3 totals 12 residues. The V and J ends lost 3 bases and 7 bases respectively, with 7 bases between them. Germline CDR1 reads SGHVS; CDR2 reads FQNEAQ. V gene TRBV7-8 combines with J gene TRBJ2-1; the D gene is possibly TRBD2 (5 bases). The TCR was taken from a man in his thirties or forties in good health. Source material: memory CD4+ T cells sorted from blood. The subset denotes: CD45RA-negative fraction. Here the CDR3 DNA reads TGTGCCAGCAGCTTTCCGGGGAATGAGCAGTTCTTC. Translation: CASSFPGNEQFF.